One sample yielded the 3 T cell receptor beta chains listed below, sequenced in a study of blood T cell repertoires in COVID-19. The table came from immunoSEQ multiplex PCR; TCRdb's copy has only in-frame clones and leaves some out. The data contain about 34,000 clones, less than 95% of them singletons. The material sequenced was peripheral blood. All receptors derive from a man older than 75 with acute or convalescent COVID-19.

The CDR3 here is CAVGTHTYEQYF. The CDR3 DNA is TGTGCCGTTGGGACACACACATACGAGCAGTACTTC. The genes are TRBV28 and TRBJ2-7; possible D gene TRBD1, 6 bases. The CDR3 contains 12 residues. Deletions cut 11 bases from V and 4 bases from J, with 15 bases between. CDR1 is MDHEN, CDR2 SYDVKM, per germline.

V is TRBV30 and J is TRBJ1-2; D is undetermined. The CDR3 extends over 12 amino acids. Germline loops: CDR1 GTSNPN, CDR2 SVGIG (reference sequence). V was shortened by 1 base and J by 3 bases, with 6 bases between the two germline ends. In nucleotides, the CDR3 is TGTGCCTGGAGTGGGGGAGACTATGGCTACACCTTC. Encoded protein: CAWSGGDYGYTF.

The V call is TRBV9, the J call TRBJ2-1; 8 nucleotides match TRBD1. This CDR3 contains 15 residues. Germline V gene data show CDR1 as SGDLS and CDR2 as YYNGEE. V dropped 4 bases and J dropped 4; count of bases not matched to a gene: 7. CDR3 nucleotides: TGTGCCAGCAGCTCTTCGGGACAGGTTTACAATGAGCAGTTCTTC. Its protein is CASSSSGQVYNEQFF.